The present T cell receptor (beta chain) was sequenced within a study of blood T cell repertoires in COVID-19. Study overall: Researchers got acute and convalescent COVID-19 samples from the United States, Italy and Spain.

In the authors' workflow: Reference gene primer amplification gave nucleated cell count estimates. Using immunoSEQ multiplex PCR, the repertoire was profiled, and TCRdb retains in-frame clones only, with some absent. V and J calls and clone size come straight from that table; D and trimming were deduced from the DNA. The table includes about 350,000 clones, 89% detected once. The Seattle patients, enrolled during active infection, were followed longitudinally. Germline V gives CDR1 MDHEN, CDR2 SYDVKM. The CDR3 has 14 amino acids. Trimming removed 3 bases from V and 1 base from J, with 9 bases in between.

Sample: peripheral blood. The clonotype comes from a woman aged 55-69 years with COVID-19, enrolled during active disease. V usage is TRBV28 and J usage is TRBJ1-1, with TRBD1 as a possible D gene (5 bases). CDR3 sequence (DNA): TGTGCCAGCAGTTTGTCGACAGAGAACACTGAAGCTTTCTTT. This sequence encodes CASSLSTENTEAFF.